This TCR beta chain was observed in a study of cytomegalovirus exposure and HLA in healthy donors. The study ran its PCR with 60 Vbeta and 13 Jbeta primers. Assay: immunoSEQ multiplex PCR; the TCRdb copy retains only in-frame clones and omits some. This table has fewer than 65,000 clones, 60% to 80% appearing once. Germline V lookup: CDR1 SEHNR, CDR2 FQNEAQ (reference sequence). V was pared by 6 bases and J by 2 bases, with 8 bases of the junction left unmatched. The CDR3 covers 15 residues. Study findings and constraints: CMV antigen specificity was confirmed in vitro for three CMV-associated chains. V- and J-gene trimming of TCR beta was linked (in a later analysis) to a missense DCLRE1C variant. Evidence from a later analysis indicated that most CMV-associated TCR beta chains looked HLA-restricted.

Notes on this clone: Its antigen is not known.

Sequenced: PBMCs. The clonotype was recovered from a woman aged 40 to 49 in good health and CMV-seropositive. This chain links TRBV7-9 with TRBJ1-1; 8 nucleotides agree with TRBD1. CDR3 sequence reads: CASRPRQGFNTEAFF. The CDR3 DNA follows: TGTGCCAGCAGACCTAGACAGGGGTTCAACACTGAAGCTTTCTTT. Using reference TRBV7-9 and TRBJ1-1 for the parts outside the CDR3, the full variable domain is DTGVSQNPRHKITKRGQNVTFRCDPISEHNRLYWYRQTLGQGPEFLTYFQNEAQLEKSRLLSDRFSAERPKGSFSTLEIQRTEQGDSAMYLCASRPRQGFNTEAFFGQGTRLTVV.